This TCR beta chain was recovered during a study of T cell changes during pregnancy in multiple sclerosis. The germline V and J ends were trimmed by 7 bases and 6 bases, with 19 bases remaining between them. Germline loops: CDR1 SGDLS, CDR2 YYNGEE. CDR3 length equals 14 residues. Some clones are missing from TCRdb's copy, which holds only in-frame ones; the method was immunoSEQ multiplex PCR. The data show about 51,000 clones, under 95% seen once. The sequence derives from a female donor with multiple sclerosis, enrolled in a pregnancy study. Specimen: CD4+ T cells from peripheral blood mononuclear cells, collected in the second trimester of pregnancy. The chain combines TRBV9 with TRBJ1-2, with D uncertain. CDR3 bases: TGTGCCAGCTATGCGGCGGTTGGTGGCCATGGCTACACCTTC. Protein: CASYAAVGGHGYTF.